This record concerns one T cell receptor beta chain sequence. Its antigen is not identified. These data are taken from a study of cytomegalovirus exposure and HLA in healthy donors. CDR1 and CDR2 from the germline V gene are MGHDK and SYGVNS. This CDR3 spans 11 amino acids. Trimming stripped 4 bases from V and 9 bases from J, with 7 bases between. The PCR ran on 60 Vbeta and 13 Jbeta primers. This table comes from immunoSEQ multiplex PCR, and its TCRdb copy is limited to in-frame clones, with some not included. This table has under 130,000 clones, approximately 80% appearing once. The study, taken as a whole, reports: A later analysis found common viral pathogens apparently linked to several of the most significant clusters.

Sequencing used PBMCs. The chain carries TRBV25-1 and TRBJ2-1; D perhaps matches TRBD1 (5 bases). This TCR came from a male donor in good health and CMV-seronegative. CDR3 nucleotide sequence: TGTGCCAGCAGTGGGGGCGGTGAGCAGTTCTTC. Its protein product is CASSGGGEQFF.